This entry features one T cell receptor (beta chain) sequence. The entry originates in a study of T cells in Graves' hyperthyroidism and ophthalmopathy. Amplification targeted TCR beta CDR3 regions from RNA transcripts. The study used the HTBI primer set for a first-round RT-PCR of the TCR CDR3. MiXCR, run by TCRdb on the multiplex PCR reads, gives a single entry per CDR3 protein. This sample carries about 540,000 distinct CDR3 sequences, around 46% of them seen once, and the ten largest clones take around 8%. An absence of ophthalmopathy progression within 18 months meant stable Graves' hyperthyroidism. Germline CDR1 is DFQATT and CDR2 is SNEGSKA (reference sequence). The CDR3 extends over 15 amino acids. The V gene end was trimmed by 5 bases and the J gene end by 7 bases; junction bases not matched to a gene: 7.

The V and J genes are TRBV20-1 and TRBJ2-2, with 13 positions matching TRBD2. The sequenced sample was peripheral blood or thyroid tissue (not recorded which). The TCR was taken from a woman under 30 with Graves' hyperthyroidism. CDR3 sequence reads: CSARGGLAGFGELFF. CDR3 in DNA: TGCAGTGCTCGAGGGGGACTAGCGGGATTCGGGGAGCTGTTTTTT.